These 27 T cell receptor beta chains came from one sample sequenced in a study of patients and donors after allogeneic stem cell transplantation. TCRdb re-derived calls from the RT-PCR reads in MiXCR, one entry per CDR3 protein. The profile shows 200,000 to 250,000 distinct CDR3 sequences, 11% to 15% of them singletons. Sequenced: blood, either unsorted or a sorted T cell fraction (not recorded which). These receptors all stem from a human donor who was either an allogeneic HSCT recipient or a stem cell or donor lymphocyte infusion donor (not recorded which). It is not recorded whose cells these are; they may come from a transplant donor.

The chain couples TRBV20-1 to TRBJ1-1, with 7 positions matching TRBD1. V gave up 6 bases and J gave up 7 bases; unmatched junction bases: 11. CDR1 DFQATT and CDR2 SNEGSKA come from the germline V gene (reference sequence). The CDR3 length is 13 residues. The CDR3 sequence: CSAIPTGVGEAFF. Written as DNA, the CDR3 is TGCAGTGCGATCCCCACAGGGGTCGGTGAAGCTTTCTTT.

The V and J genes are TRBV11-3 and TRBJ2-7, with 7 bases fitting TRBD1. V was clipped by 1 base and J by 5 bases; unmatched bases: 8. The CDR3 contains 15 residues. Germline CDR1 is SGHNT and CDR2 is YENEEA. Here the CDR3 DNA reads TGTGCCAGCAGCTTAGGGGGGACAGAAGGCGACGAGCAGTACTTC. It is translated as CASSLGGTEGDEQYF. Looking up the rest from reference TRBV11-3 and TRBJ2-7 gives the full variable domain: EAGVVQSPRYKIIEKKQPVAFWCNPISGHNTLYWYLQNLGQGPELLIRYENEEAVDDSQLPKDRFSAERLKGVDSTLKIQPAELGDSAVYLCASSLGGTEGDEQYFGPGTRLTVT.

In its sample, this clonotype was seen a few times. The chain employs TRBV20-1 and TRBJ2-1; tentative D call: TRBD2 (5 bases). Trimming removed 3 bases from V and 8 bases from J, with 11 bases in between. The CDR3 length is 12 residues. From germline, CDR1 is DFQATT and CDR2 SNEGSKA (reference sequence). The CDR3 region is CSARIISDEQFF. The CDR3 region has the DNA TGCAGTGCTAGGATAATTAGCGATGAGCAGTTCTTC.

This clonotype has more than one count but fewer than ten. Here the CDR3 DNA reads TGTGCCAGCTCACCCAGGGGAGAAAATGAAAAACTGTTTTTT. Its translation is CASSPRGENEKLFF. The chain employs TRBV18 and TRBJ1-4, with D tentatively TRBD1 (6 bases). The germline V gene has CDR1 KGHSH and CDR2 LQKENI. CDR3 length: 14 amino acids. The V end lost 3 bases, the J end lost 5 bases, and 10 bases lay between the germline ends.

V and J are TRBV12-3 or TRBV12-4 and TRBJ2-1; 11 bases fit TRBD2. The CDR3 is 14 residues long. With 6 bases clipped from V and 7 bases from J, the junction kept 5 bases outside the gene matches. The CDR3 sequence is CASRLLAGDNEQFF. In DNA, the CDR3 is TGTGCCAGCAGGCTACTAGCGGGAGATAATGAGCAGTTCTTC.

V is TRBV12-3 or TRBV12-4 and J is TRBJ1-1; 9 bases are shared with TRBD1. The CDR3 has 13 amino acids. Losses at the gene ends were 3 bases for V and 7 bases for J; bases not matched to a gene: 3. Here the CDR3 reads CASSFWGQGEAFF. The CDR3 region has the DNA TGTGCCAGCAGTTTTTGGGGACAGGGTGAAGCTTTCTTT.

The rearrangement uses TRBV11-2 and TRBJ2-5; 9 bases are a match to TRBD1. Unmatched junction bases numbered 7, after V lost 4 bases and J lost 4 bases. Germline assignment: CDR1 SGHAT and CDR2 FQNNGV. This CDR3 contains 15 residues. The CDR3 loop reads CASSSLQGARETQYF. The CDR3 region has the DNA TGTGCCAGCAGCTCATTACAGGGGGCCAGAGAGACCCAGTACTTC.

This chain uses TRBV7-2 with TRBJ1-1; 8 nucleotides line up with TRBD1. The CDR3 totals 16 residues. Per the germline V gene, CDR1 is SGHTA and CDR2 is FQGNSA. The junction had 7 bases not matched to a gene; V was cut back by 3 bases and J by 1 base. Written as DNA, the CDR3 is TGTGCCAGCAGCTTTTCCTCCGGGACAGGGAACACTGAAGCTTTCTTT. It translates to CASSFSSGTGNTEAFF. Variable domain in full (rest from reference TRBV7-2 and TRBJ1-1): GAGVSQSPSNKVTEKGKDVELRCDPISGHTALYWYRQSLGQGLEFLIYFQGNSAPDKSGLPSDRFSAERTGGSVSTLTIQRTQQEDSAVYLCASSFSSGTGNTEAFFGQGTRLTVV.

V gene TRBV4-1 combines with J gene TRBJ1-3; D perhaps matches TRBD1 (6 bases). V was shortened by 0 bases and J by 0 bases, with 21 bases between the two germline ends. Germline assignment: CDR1 MGHRA and CDR2 YSYEKL. The CDR3 length is 20 residues. Written as DNA, the CDR3 is TGCGCCAGCAGCCAAGACGAGCCCTCCAGGGGCCATAGCTCTGGAAACACCATATATTTT. This codes for CASSQDEPSRGHSSGNTIYF.

This clonotype was detected many times. The V and J genes are TRBV3-1 and TRBJ1-4, with 7 bases fitting TRBD1. The CDR3 has 11 amino acids. Trimming removed 8 bases from V and 8 bases from J; junction bases left unmatched: 2. Per the germline V gene, CDR1 is LGHDT and CDR2 is YNNKEL (reference sequence). The DNA for the CDR3 is TGTGCCAGCCGCAGGGGGGAAAAACTGTTTTTT. The encoded protein is CASRRGEKLFF.

This chain uses TRBV7-3 with TRBJ2-7; 10 bases are shared with TRBD2. This CDR3 has 14 amino acids. CDR1 and CDR2 from the germline V gene are SGHTA and FQGTGA. J was trimmed by 6 bases and V by 5 bases; bases with no gene match: 7. CDR3 DNA sequence: TGTGCCAGCAGCCCTAGGGTAGCGGGAGGCGAGCAGTACTTC. Translated: CASSPRVAGGEQYF.

As to this clonotype: This clone may be a read error of a much larger clone one base away. J is TRBJ1-5 and V is TRBV4-1, with D possibly being TRBD1 (6 bases). V lost 3 bases and J 9 bases, leaving 24 bases between the germline ends. Germline V CDR1 and CDR2: MGHRA, YSYEKL. The CDR3 loop spans 17 amino acids. The CDR3 loop is CASSQGGGQAAYRPQHF. The CDR3 DNA reads TGCGCCAGCAGCCAGGGCGGGGGGCAGGCCGCCTATCGGCCCCAGCATTTT.

This clonotype was counted a few times. The chain combines TRBV20-1 with TRBJ1-3; 9 bases are shared with TRBD1. Trimming took 7 bases from V and 3 from J; bases not matched to a gene: 1. CDR3 length equals 12 residues. From germline, CDR1 is DFQATT and CDR2 SNEGSKA (reference sequence). The DNA of the CDR3 is TGCAGTGGACAGGGGGTTGGAAACACCATATATTTT. Protein: CSGQGVGNTIYF.

Only a few counts were recorded for this clonotype. This chain connects TRBV5-1 to TRBJ2-7; D is unresolved. CDR1 and CDR2 (germline): SGHRS, YFSETQ. The ends were cut back, 0 bases at V and 6 bases at J, with 13 bases in the middle. CDR3 length equals 14 residues. CDR3 sequence: CASSLGPQIGEQYF. The CDR3 DNA is TGCGCCAGCAGCTTGGGTCCTCAAATTGGCGAGCAGTACTTC.

On this clonotype itself: One base away lies a much larger clone, so this may be a sequencing read error. J is TRBJ2-1 and V is TRBV24-1; the D gene could be TRBD1 or TRBD2 (6 bases each). The CDR3 contains 15 residues. Germline V gene lookup returns CDR1 KGHDR and CDR2 SFDVKD. The CDR3 nucleotides read TGTGCCGCCAGTGATTTTGAGAGGGGGGACAATGAGCAGTTCTTC. Translated: CAASDFERGDNEQFF.

The chain links TRBV19 to TRBJ2-1; the D is unclear. CDR3 length: 15 amino acids. Between the trimmed V and J ends, which lost 3 bases and 7 bases, there was a span of 16 bases. The germline gives CDR1 LNHDA, CDR2 SQIVND (reference sequence). Here the CDR3 DNA reads TGTGCCAGTAGTATGGATCTGGCGGAACGGAATGAGCAGTTCTTC. Its protein product is CASSMDLAERNEQFF.

The rearrangement links TRBV5-8 to TRBJ1-1, with D possibly matching TRBD1 (5 bases). The germline gives CDR1 SGHTS, CDR2 YDEGEE. The CDR3 covers 15 residues. V dropped 0 bases and J dropped 1 base, with 10 bases sitting between them. CDR3 sequence (DNA): TGTGCCAGCAGCTTGGTTTGGGGGACGAACACTGAAGCTTTCTTT. This encodes CASSLVWGTNTEAFF.

This clonotype has a count of ten or more. The rearrangement uses TRBV30 and TRBJ2-2, with TRBD1 matching over 9 bases. V dropped 8 bases and J dropped 1; count of bases not matched to a gene: 5. The V gene's germline CDR1 is GTSNPN and CDR2 SVGIG (reference sequence). The CDR3 spans 14 residues. CDR3 region: CAGQGWVNTGELFF. The CDR3 DNA follows: TGTGCCGGACAGGGGTGGGTGAACACCGGGGAGCTGTTTTTT.

This clonotype appeared many times. This chain uses TRBV12-3 or TRBV12-4 with TRBJ1-2; D remains unclear. The CDR3 length is 14 residues. The V end lost 6 bases, the J end lost 4 bases, and 15 bases lay between the germline ends. The CDR3 DNA is TGTGCCAGCAGCCCCCAGGCAGTATTCTATGGCTACACCTTC. Translated: CASSPQAVFYGYTF.

This clonotype was seen a handful of times. The gene calls are TRBV7-2 and TRBJ2-7, with TRBD2 matching 7 bases. Germline CDR1 and CDR2: SGHTA and FQGNSA. CDR3 size: 16 residues. Trimming cost V 5 bases and J 3 bases; bases outside gene matches: 13. The CDR3 reads CASSPSMTSLDYEQYF. The CDR3 DNA is TGTGCCAGCAGCCCGAGTATGACTAGCTTAGACTACGAGCAGTACTTC.

V is TRBV9 and J is TRBJ1-1; D gene unclear. Germline V gene lookup returns CDR1 SGDLS and CDR2 YYNGEE. V was shortened by 8 bases and J by 3 bases, with 17 bases between the two germline ends. This CDR3 spans 14 amino acids. Written as DNA, the CDR3 is TGTGCCAGTAGTATCCGGTATATTGACACTGAAGCTTTCTTT. It codes for CASSIRYIDTEAFF.

The chain is built from TRBV19 and TRBJ2-2; TRBD2 matches 9 bases. Trimming removed 6 bases from V and 1 base from J; junction bases left unmatched: 3. This CDR3 has 15 amino acids. CDR1 is LNHDA, CDR2 SQIVND, per germline (reference sequence). The CDR3 spells CASRPTSGNTGELFF. CDR3 bases: TGTGCCAGTAGGCCGACTAGCGGGAACACCGGGGAGCTGTTTTTT. The variable domain in full, completed from reference TRBV19 and TRBJ2-2, reads DGGITQSPKYLFRKEGQNVTLSCEQNLNHDAMYWYRQDPGQGLRLIYYSQIVNDFQKGDIAEGYSVSREKKESFPLTVTSAQKNPTAFYLCASRPTSGNTGELFFGEGSRLTVL.

This clonotype was found many times. The chain uses TRBV6-5 and TRBJ2-7; D is perhaps TRBD1 or TRBD2 (5 bases each). This CDR3 spans 11 amino acids. V was trimmed by 8 bases and J by 5 bases, leaving 10 bases between them. In germline, CDR1 is MNHEY, CDR2 SVGAGI. In DNA, the CDR3 is TGTGCCAGCGCCCGGGGCGACGAGCAGTACTTC. Amino acids: CASARGDEQYF.

This clonotype came up a few times. The chain links TRBV6-1 to TRBJ1-2; D is ambiguous. Deletions cut 4 bases from V and 0 bases from J, with 9 bases between. The CDR3 has 14 residues. The V gene's germline CDR1 is MNHNS and CDR2 SASEGT. The CDR3 DNA reads TGTGCCAGCAGTGGTAGGACCTCTAACTATGGCTACACCTTC. It translates to CASSGRTSNYGYTF.

This clonotype was seen ten or more times. The rearrangement uses TRBV29-1 and TRBJ1-1; D perhaps matches TRBD1 (5 bases). Germline V lookup: CDR1 SQVTM, CDR2 ANQGSEA. This CDR3 has 13 amino acids. V shed 7 bases and J shed 0 bases, with 12 bases lying between them. The CDR3 bases are TGCAGCGGTGGGGCAGGGATGAACACTGAAGCTTTCTTT. As protein: CSGGAGMNTEAFF.

The V and J genes are TRBV12-3 or TRBV12-4 and TRBJ2-1; 7 nucleotides match TRBD1. This CDR3 has 15 residues. The trim removed 1 base at V and 7 bases at J, leaving 7 bases unmatched. In nucleotides, the CDR3 is TGTGCCAGCAGTTTAGGACAGGGATGGATGAATGAGCAGTTCTTC. Residues: CASSLGQGWMNEQFF.

V is TRBV18 and J is TRBJ2-3; no clear D gene. This CDR3 has 15 residues. The germline V and J ends were trimmed by 3 bases and 0 bases, with 10 bases remaining between them. Germline V CDR1 and CDR2: KGHSH, LQKENI. The CDR3 DNA sequence: TGTGCCAGCTCACCCGCGCCGACTAGCACAGATACGCAGTATTTT. Translation: CASSPAPTSTDTQYF. The whole variable domain, remainder taken from reference TRBV18 and TRBJ2-3, is NAGVMQNPRHLVRRRGQEARLRCSPMKGHSHVYWYRQLPEEGLKFMVYLQKENIIDESGMPKERFSAEFPKEGPSILRIQQVVRGDSAAYFCASSPAPTSTDTQYFGPGTRLTVL.